This is a list of T cell receptor beta chains from one sample in a study of human thymus T cells. Some clones are missing from TCRdb's copy, which holds only in-frame ones; the method was immunoSEQ multiplex PCR. The sample includes some 72,000 clones, around 96% of them seen just once. Sequencing was done on a sample of thymus tissue. The receptor source for this set is a boy less than two years old with a congenital heart defect but otherwise immunologically healthy. Each CDR3 is given without its conserved first and last residue. Each record gives: clone size, V gene, CDR3 protein. Size is omitted from some rows. Given values are once, few, many or a class for expanded clones.

>.|TRBV4-2
ASSTGQRGYT
>.|TRBV5-1
ASSLMTYQETQY
>.|TRBV4-1
ASSQDWRLQGGINEQF
>once|TRBV28
ASSLCRGTGTYEQY
>.|TRBV27
ASSRNNQGLFTYEQY
>.|TRBV6-5
ASRGTGLPYEQY
>.|TRBV7-2
ASSLPGLASTDTQY
>.|TRBV2
ARETRSTDTQY
>.|TRBV15
ATSRDSPLSNQPQH
>once|TRBV19
ASNPTRTGLYNQPQH
>.|TRBV10-3
AISEGGSPNTEAF
>.|TRBV6-5
ASSYGGTVHNSPLH
>.|TRBV5-4
ASSLSFRGDTEAF
>.|TRBV11-2
ASSSSGTKGDEQY
>.|TRBV6-1
ASSEARSGQPRINSNQPQH
>.|TRBV14
ASSPAGKEGELF
>.|TRBV6-5
ASSTRAPYEAF
>.|TRBV25-1
ASSESGDIFTEAF
>.|TRBV14
ASSLGQGSSGNTIY
>.|TRBV27
ASSLSPILAGGPF
>.|TRBV18
ASSPRTGAFAGNTIY
>.|TRBV5-1
ASSLGQVDYEQY
>.|TRBV21-1
ASSKLGDPGGDKNIQY
>.|TRBV11-2
ASSPSPQSGTEAF
>.|TRBV7-2
ASSLTGLKETQY
>.|TRBV5-4
ASSLGGATAPYRGQF